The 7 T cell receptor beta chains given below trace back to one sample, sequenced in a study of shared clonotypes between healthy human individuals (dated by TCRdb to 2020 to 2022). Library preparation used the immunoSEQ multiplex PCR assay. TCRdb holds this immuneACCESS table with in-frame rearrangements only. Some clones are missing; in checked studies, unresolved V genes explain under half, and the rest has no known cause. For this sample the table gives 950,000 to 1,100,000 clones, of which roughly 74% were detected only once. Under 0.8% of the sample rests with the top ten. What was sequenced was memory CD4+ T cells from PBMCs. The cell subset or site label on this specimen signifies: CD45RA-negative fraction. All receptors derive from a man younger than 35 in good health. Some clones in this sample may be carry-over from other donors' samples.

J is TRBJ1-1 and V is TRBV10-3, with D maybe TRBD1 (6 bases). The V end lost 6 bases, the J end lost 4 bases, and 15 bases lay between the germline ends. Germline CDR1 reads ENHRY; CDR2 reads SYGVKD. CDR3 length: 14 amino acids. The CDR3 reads CAIRLQGGGTEAFF. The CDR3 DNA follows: TGTGCCATCAGGCTACAGGGCGGTGGCACTGAAGCTTTCTTT.

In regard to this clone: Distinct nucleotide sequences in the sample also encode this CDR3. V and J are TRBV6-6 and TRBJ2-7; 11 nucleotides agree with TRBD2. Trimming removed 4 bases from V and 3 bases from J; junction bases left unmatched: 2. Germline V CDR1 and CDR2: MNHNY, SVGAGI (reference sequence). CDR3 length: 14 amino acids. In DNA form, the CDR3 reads TGTGCCAGCAGTTCCCTAGCGGGAGGCTACGAGCAGTACTTC. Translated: CASSSLAGGYEQYF.

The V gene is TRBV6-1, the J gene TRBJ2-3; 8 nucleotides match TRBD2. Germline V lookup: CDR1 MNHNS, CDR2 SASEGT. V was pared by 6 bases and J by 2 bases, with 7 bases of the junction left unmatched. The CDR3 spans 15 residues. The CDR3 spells CASRDVAGYTDTQYF. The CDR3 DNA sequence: TGTGCCAGCAGGGATGTAGCGGGGTACACAGATACGCAGTATTTT.

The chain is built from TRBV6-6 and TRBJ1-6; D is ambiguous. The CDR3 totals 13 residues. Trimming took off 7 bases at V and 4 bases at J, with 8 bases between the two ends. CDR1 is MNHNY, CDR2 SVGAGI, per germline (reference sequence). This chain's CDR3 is CASTRNYNSPLHF. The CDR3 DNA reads TGTGCCAGCACCCGCAATTATAATTCACCCCTCCACTTT.

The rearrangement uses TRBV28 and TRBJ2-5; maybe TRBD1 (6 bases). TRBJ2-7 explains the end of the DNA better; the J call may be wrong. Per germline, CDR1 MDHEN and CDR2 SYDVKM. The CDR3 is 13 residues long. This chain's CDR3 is CASTGDTPYEQYF. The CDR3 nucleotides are TGTGCCAGCACCGGGGACACCCCCTACGAGCAGTACTTC.

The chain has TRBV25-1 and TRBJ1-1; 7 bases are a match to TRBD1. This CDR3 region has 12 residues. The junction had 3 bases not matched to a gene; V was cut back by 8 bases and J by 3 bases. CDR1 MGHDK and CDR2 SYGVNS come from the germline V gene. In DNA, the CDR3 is TGTGCCAGCCGGGACAGCCACACTGAAGCTTTCTTT. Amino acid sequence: CASRDSHTEAFF. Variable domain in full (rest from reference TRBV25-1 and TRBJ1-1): EADIYQTPRYLVIGTGKKITLECSQTMGHDKMYWYQQDPGMELHLIHYSYGVNSTEKGDLSSESTVSRIRTEHFPLTLESARPSHTSQYLCASRDSHTEAFFGQGTRLTVV.

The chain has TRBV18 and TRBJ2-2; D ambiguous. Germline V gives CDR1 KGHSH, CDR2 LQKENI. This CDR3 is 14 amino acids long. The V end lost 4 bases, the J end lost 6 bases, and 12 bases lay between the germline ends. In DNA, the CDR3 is TGTGCCAGCTCACAGGGTCAGACCGCCGGGGAGCTGTTTTTT. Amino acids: CASSQGQTAGELFF.